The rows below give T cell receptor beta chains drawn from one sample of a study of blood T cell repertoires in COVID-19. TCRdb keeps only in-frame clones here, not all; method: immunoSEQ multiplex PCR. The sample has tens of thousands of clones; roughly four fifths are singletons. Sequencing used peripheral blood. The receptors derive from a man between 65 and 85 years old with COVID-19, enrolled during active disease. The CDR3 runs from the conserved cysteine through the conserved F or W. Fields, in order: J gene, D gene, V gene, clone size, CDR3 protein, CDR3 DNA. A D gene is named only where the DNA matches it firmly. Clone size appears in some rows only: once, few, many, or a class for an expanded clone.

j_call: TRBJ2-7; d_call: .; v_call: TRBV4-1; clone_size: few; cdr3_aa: CASSPSLTGLSEQYF; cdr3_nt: TGCGCCAGCAGCCCCTCCCTTACAGGGTTAAGCGAGCAGTACTTC
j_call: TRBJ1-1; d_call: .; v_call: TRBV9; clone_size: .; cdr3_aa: CASSVDPGWLETEAFF; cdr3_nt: TGTGCCAGCAGCGTAGACCCGGGGTGGTTGGAAACTGAAGCTTTCTTT
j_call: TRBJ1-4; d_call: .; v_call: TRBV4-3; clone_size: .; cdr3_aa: CASSQLRWGQINEKLFF; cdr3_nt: TGCGCCAGCAGCCAACTACGTTGGGGACAAATCAATGAAAAACTGTTTTTT
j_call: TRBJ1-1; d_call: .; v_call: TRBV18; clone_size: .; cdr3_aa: CASSPAEDTEAFF; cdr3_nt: TGTGCCAGCTCACCCGCGGAGGACACTGAAGCTTTCTTT
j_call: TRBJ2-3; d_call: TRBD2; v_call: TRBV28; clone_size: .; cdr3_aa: CATSTSGRATDTQYF; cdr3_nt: TGTGCCACCTCAACTAGCGGGAGGGCCACAGATACGCAGTATTTT
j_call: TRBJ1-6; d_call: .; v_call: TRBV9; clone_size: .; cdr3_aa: CASSVRGAENSPLHF; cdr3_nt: TGTGCCAGCAGCGTACGGGGGGCAGAGAATTCACCCCTCCACTTT
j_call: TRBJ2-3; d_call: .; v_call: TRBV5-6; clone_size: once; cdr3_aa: CASSLVTWEDTQYF; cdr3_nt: TGTGCCAGCAGCTTGGTTACCTGGGAGGATACGCAGTATTTT
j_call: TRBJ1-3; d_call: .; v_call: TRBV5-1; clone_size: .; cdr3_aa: CASSSTGTGNTIYF; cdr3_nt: TGCGCCAGCAGCTCCACAGGAACTGGAAACACCATATATTTT
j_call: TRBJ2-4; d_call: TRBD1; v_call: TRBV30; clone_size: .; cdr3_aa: CAWSVHRGLSKNIQYF; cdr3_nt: TGTGCCTGGAGTGTACACAGGGGGCTCTCCAAAAACATTCAGTACTTC
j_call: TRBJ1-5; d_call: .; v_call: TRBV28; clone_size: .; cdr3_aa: CASSYNRVKGNQPQHF; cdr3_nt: TGTGCCAGCAGTTATAACAGGGTGAAGGGCAATCAGCCCCAGCATTTT